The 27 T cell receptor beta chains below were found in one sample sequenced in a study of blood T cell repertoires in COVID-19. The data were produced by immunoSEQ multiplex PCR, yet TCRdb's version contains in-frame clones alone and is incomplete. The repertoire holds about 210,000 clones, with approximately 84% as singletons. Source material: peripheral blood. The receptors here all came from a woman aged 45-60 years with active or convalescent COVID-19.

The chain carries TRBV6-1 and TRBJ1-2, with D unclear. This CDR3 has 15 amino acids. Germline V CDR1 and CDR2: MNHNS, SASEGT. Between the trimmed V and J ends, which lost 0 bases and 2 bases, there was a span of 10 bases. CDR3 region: CASSEAPAGNYGYTF. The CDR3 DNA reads TGTGCCAGCAGTGAAGCTCCAGCCGGGAACTATGGCTACACCTTC.

The CDR3, as DNA: TGCAGCGTGGATTCCGGGACAGGGGGGGGCCAGCCCCAGCATTTT. Protein product: CSVDSGTGGGQPQHF. The J gene is TRBJ1-5, the V gene TRBV29-1, with 11 bases identical to TRBD1. Losses at the gene ends were 6 bases for V and 7 bases for J; bases not matched to a gene: 11. The germline V gene encodes CDR1 SQVTM and CDR2 ANQGSEA. The CDR3 runs 15 residues. The complete variable domain, with remaining parts taken from reference TRBV29-1 and TRBJ1-5, reads SAVISQKPSRDICQRGTSLTIQCQVDSQVTMMFWYRQQPGQSLTLIATANQGSEATYESGFVIDKFPISRPNLTFSTLTVSNMSPEDSSIYLCSVDSGTGGGQPQHFGDGTRLSIL.

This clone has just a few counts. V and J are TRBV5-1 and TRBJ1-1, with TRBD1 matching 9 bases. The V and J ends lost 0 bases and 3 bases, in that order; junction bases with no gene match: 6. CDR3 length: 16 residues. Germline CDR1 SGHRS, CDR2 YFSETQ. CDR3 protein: CASSLALTGGYTEAFF. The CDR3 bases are TGCGCCAGCAGCTTGGCCCTAACAGGGGGCTACACTGAAGCTTTCTTT.

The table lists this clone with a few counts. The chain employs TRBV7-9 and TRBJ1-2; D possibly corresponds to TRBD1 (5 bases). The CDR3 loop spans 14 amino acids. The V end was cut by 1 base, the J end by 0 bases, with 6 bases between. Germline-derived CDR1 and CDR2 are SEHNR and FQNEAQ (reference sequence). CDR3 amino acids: CASSLGGANYGYTF. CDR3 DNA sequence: TGTGCCAGCAGCTTAGGGGGGGCTAACTATGGCTACACCTTC.

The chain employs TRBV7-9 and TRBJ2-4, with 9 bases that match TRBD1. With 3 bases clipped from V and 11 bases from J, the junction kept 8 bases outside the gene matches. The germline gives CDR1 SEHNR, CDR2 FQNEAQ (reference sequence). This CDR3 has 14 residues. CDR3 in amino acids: CASSLDRGIGVQYF. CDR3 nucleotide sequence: TGTGCCAGCAGCTTGGACAGGGGAATAGGCGTTCAGTACTTC.

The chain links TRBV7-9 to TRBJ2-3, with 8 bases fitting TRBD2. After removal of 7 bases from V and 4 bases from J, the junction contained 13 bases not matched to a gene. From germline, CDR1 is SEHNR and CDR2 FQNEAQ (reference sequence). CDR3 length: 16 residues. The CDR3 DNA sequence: TGTGCCAGCACCCCCTTTGGGGCGGGAGGCCCAGATACGCAGTATTTT. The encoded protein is CASTPFGAGGPDTQYF.

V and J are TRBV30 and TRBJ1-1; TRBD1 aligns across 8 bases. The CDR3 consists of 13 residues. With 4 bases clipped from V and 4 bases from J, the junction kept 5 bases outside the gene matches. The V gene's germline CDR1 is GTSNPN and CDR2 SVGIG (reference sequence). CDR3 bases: TGTGCCTGGACCCCCGGGACAGGCACTGAAGCTTTCTTT. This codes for CAWTPGTGTEAFF.

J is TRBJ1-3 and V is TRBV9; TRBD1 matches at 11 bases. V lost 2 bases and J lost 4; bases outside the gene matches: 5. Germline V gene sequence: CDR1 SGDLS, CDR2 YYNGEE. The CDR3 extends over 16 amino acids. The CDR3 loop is CASSVGQGAGGNTIYF. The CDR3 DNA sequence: TGTGCCAGCAGCGTCGGACAGGGGGCTGGAGGAAACACCATATATTTT.

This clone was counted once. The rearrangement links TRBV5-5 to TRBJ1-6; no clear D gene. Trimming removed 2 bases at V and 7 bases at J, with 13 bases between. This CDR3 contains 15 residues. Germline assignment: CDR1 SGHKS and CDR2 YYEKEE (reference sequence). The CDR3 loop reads CASSFTGGFNSPLHF. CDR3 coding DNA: TGTGCCAGCAGCTTCACCGGCGGCTTCAATTCACCCCTCCACTTT.

Here the CDR3 reads CATSPGQGNYGYTF. DNA of the CDR3: TGTGCCACCAGTCCCGGACAGGGGAACTATGGCTACACCTTC. This chain joins TRBV24-1 and TRBJ1-2; 9 bases agree with TRBD1. V shed 6 bases, J shed 2 bases, and the junction held 3 bases outside the gene matches. The CDR3 has 14 residues. Germline V gene data show CDR1 as KGHDR and CDR2 as SFDVKD.

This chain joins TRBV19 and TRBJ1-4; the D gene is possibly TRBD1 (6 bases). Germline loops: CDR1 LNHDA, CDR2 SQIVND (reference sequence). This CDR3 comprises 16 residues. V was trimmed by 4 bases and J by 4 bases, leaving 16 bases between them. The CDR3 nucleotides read TGTGCCAGTAGTACCGACTCGGGGGGCATTAATGAAAAACTGTTTTTT. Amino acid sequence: CASSTDSGGINEKLFF.

This CDR3 is CASSVADRGYEQYF. CDR3 nucleotides: TGTGCCAGCAGCGTCGCGGACAGGGGCTACGAGCAGTACTTC. The J gene is TRBJ2-7, the V gene TRBV13, with TRBD1 identical over 9 bases. V was pared by 5 bases and J by 3 bases, with 5 bases of the junction left unmatched. Germline CDR1 reads PRHDT; CDR2 reads FYEKMQ (reference sequence). The CDR3 length is 14 residues.

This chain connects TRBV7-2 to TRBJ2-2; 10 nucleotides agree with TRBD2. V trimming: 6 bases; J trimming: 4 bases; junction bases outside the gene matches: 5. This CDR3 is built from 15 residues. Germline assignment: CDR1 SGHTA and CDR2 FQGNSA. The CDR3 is CASRPSGRVTGELFF. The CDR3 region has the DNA TGTGCCAGCAGACCCAGCGGGAGGGTCACCGGGGAGCTGTTTTTT.

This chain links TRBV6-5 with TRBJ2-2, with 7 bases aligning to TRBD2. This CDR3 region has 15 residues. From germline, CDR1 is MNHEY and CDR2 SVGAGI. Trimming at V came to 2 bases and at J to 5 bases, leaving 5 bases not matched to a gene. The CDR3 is CASSYAGGGTGELFF. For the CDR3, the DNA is TGTGCCAGCAGTTACGCCGGGGGAGGGACCGGGGAGCTGTTTTTT.

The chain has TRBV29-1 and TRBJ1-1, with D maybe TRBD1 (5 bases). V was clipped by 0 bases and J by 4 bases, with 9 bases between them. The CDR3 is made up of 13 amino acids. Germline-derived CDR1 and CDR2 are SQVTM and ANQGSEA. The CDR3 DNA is TGCAGCGTTGAAGATCAGGGAGGCACTGAAGCTTTCTTT. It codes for CSVEDQGGTEAFF.

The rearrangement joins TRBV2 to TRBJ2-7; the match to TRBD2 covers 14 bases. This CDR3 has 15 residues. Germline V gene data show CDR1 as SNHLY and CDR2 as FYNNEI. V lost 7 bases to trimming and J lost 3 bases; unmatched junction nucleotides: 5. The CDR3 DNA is TGTGCCAGCACTCTAGGGACTAGCGGGAGCTACGAGCAGTACTTC. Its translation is CASTLGTSGSYEQYF.

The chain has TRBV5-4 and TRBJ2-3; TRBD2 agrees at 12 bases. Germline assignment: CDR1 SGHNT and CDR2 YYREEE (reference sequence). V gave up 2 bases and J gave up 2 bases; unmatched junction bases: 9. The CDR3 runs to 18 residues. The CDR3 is CASSFQSLAGGNTDTQYF. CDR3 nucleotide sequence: TGTGCCAGCAGCTTTCAATCGCTAGCGGGAGGGAACACAGATACGCAGTATTTT.

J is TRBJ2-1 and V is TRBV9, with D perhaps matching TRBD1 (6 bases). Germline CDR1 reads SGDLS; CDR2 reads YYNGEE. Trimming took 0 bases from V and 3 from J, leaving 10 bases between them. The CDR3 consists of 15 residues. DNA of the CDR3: TGTGCCAGCAGCGTAGCGGACAGAATCTACAATGAGCAGTTCTTC. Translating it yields CASSVADRIYNEQFF. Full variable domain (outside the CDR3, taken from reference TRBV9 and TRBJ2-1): DSGVTQTPKHLITATGQRVTLRCSPRSGDLSVYWYQQSLDQGLQFLIQYYNGEERAKGNILERFSAQQFPDLHSELNLSSLELGDSALYFCASSVADRIYNEQFFGPGTRLTVL.

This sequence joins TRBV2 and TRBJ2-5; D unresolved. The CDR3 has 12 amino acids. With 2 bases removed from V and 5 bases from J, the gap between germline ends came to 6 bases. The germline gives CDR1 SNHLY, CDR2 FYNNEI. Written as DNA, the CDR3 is TGTGCCAGCAGTGAATTTGAGGAGACCCAGTACTTC. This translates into CASSEFEETQYF.

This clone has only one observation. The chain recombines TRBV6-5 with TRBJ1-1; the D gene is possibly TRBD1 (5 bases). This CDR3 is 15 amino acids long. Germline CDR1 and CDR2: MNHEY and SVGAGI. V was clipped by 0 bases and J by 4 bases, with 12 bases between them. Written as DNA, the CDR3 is TGTGCCAGCAGTTACTCTGGGGGGAGTGCCACTGAAGCTTTCTTT. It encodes CASSYSGGSATEAFF.

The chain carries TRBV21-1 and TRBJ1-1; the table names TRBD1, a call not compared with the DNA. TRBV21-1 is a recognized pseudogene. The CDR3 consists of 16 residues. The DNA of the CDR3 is TGTGCCAGCAGCACGCCGGGACAGGGTAGGAGCACTGAAGCTTTCTTT. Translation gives CASSTPGQGRSTEAFF.

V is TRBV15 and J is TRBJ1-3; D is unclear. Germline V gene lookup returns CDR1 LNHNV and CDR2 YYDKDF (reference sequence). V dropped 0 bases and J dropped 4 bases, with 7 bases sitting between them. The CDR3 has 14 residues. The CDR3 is CATSRDRVGNTIYF. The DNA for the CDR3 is TGTGCCACCAGCAGAGATCGAGTCGGAAACACCATATATTTT. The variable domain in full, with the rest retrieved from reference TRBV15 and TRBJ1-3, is DAMVIQNPRYQVTQFGKPVTLSCSQTLNHNVMYWYQQKSSQAPKLLFHYYDKDFNNEADTPDNFQSRRPNTSFCFLDIRSPGLGDTAMYLCATSRDRVGNTIYFGEGSWLTVV.

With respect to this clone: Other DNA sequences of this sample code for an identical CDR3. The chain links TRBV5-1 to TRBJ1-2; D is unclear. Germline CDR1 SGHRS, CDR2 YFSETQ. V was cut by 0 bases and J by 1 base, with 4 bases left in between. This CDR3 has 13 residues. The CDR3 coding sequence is TGCGCCAGCAGCTTGGGCAGTAACTATGGCTACACCTTC. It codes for CASSLGSNYGYTF.

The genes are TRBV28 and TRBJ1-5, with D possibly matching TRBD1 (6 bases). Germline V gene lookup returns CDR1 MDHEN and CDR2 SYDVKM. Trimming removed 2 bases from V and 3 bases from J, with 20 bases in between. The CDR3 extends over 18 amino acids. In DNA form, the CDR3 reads TGTGCCAGCAGTTTAACCCGACTAGGGGGGGATGACAATCAGCCCCAGCATTTT. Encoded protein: CASSLTRLGGDDNQPQHF.

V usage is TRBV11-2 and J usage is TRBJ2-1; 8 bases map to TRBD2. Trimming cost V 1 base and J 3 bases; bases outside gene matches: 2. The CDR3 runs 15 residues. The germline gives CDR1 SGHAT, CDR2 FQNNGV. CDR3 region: CASSLGLANYNEQFF. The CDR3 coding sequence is TGTGCCAGCAGCTTAGGACTAGCGAACTACAATGAGCAGTTCTTC.

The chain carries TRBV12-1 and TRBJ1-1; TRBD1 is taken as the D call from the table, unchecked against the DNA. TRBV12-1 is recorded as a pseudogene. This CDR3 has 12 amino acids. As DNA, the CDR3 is TGTGCCAGCAGCTTGACAGGGACTGAAGCTTTCTTT. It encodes CASSLTGTEAFF.

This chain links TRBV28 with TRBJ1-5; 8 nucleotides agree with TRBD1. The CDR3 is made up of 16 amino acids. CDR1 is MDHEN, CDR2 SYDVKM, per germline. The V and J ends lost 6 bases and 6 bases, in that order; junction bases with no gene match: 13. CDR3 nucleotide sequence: TGTGCCAGCAGGTCGTTAACAGGGGGTTCGGGTCAGCCCCAGCATTTT. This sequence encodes CASRSLTGGSGQPQHF.